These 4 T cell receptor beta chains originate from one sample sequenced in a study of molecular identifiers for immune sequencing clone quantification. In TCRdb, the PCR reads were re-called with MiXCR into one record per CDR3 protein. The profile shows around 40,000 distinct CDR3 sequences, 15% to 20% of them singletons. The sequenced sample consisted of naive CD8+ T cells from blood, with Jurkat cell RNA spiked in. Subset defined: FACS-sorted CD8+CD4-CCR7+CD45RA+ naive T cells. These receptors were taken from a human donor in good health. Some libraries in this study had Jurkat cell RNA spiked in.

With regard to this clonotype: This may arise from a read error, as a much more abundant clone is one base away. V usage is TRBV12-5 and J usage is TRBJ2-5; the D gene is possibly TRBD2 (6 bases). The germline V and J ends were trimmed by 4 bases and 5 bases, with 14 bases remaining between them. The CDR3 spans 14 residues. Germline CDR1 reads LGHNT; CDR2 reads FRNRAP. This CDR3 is CASGWGLARETQYF. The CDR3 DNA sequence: TGTGCTAGTGGTTGGGGTCTAGCGAGGGAGACCCAGTACTTC.

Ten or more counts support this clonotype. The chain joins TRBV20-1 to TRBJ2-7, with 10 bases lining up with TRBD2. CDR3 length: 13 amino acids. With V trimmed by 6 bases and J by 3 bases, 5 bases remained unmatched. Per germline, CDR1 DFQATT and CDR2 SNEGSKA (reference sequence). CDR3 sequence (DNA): TGCAGTGCCCCGGGACTAGCGAACTACGAGCAGTACTTC. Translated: CSAPGLANYEQYF.

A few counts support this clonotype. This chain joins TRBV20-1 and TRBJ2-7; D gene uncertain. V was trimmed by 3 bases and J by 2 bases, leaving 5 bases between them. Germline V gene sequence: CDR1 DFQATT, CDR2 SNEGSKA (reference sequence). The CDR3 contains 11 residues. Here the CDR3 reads CSARGAYEQYF. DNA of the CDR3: TGCAGTGCTAGGGGTGCCTACGAGCAGTACTTC.

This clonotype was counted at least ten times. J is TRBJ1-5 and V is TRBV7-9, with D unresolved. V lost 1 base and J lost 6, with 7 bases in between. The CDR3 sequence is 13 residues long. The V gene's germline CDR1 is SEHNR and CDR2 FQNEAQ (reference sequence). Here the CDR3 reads CASSLDGGQPQHF. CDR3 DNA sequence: TGTGCCAGCAGCTTAGACGGTGGTCAGCCCCAGCATTTT. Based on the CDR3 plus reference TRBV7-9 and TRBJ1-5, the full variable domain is DTGVSQNPRHKITKRGQNVTFRCDPISEHNRLYWYRQTLGQGPEFLTYFQNEAQLEKSRLLSDRFSAERPKGSFSTLEIQRTEQGDSAMYLCASSLDGGQPQHFGDGTRLSIL.